This TCR beta chain was sequenced for a study of read filtering for tumor transcriptome and immune sequencing. Molecular barcoded adaptors covering alpha/delta and beta/gamma chains were used on roughly 400 ng RNA. A single record per CDR3 protein comes from TCRdb applying MiXCR to the reads. Among 20,000 to 25,000 distinct CDR3 sequences listed, about an eighth were seen once. The germline CDR1 and CDR2 sequences are SGHAT and FQNNGV. The CDR3 has 15 residues. Study conclusions and caveats: Compared with RNA-seq, IR-seq gave much higher clonotype depth and reliability. Without single-read clonotypes, shared clonotype proportions correlated more between IR-seq and RNA-seq.

This clonotype was counted only a few times. The antigen is undetermined. A much bigger clone sits one base away, suggesting this may be a read error. Sequences were obtained from a population of CD138-negative cells sorted from bone marrow. The chain carries TRBV11-2 and TRBJ2-1; D ambiguous. This sequence was found in a donor aged 40 or older with multiple myeloma. The CDR3 DNA reads TGTGCCAGCAGCTTAGTAGAGAGCTCCCACAATGAGCAGTTCTTC. This encodes CASSLVESSHNEQFF.